This T cell receptor beta chain stems from a study of T cell responses to AZD1222 COVID-19 vaccine. Study background: Timing groups of about 4 and about 12 weeks for second doses were pooled.

Sequencing used immunoSEQ multiplex PCR; TCRdb keeps in-frame clones, though not all of them. Here the sample spans some 120,000 clones, about 91% being singletons. After removal of 3 bases from V and 4 bases from J, the junction contained 11 bases not matched to a gene. Germline CDR1 and CDR2: SGDLS and YYNGEE. This CDR3 is built from 18 residues. A remark on this clone: Antigen specificity is unknown.

Study results and limitations: Most donors were white British, females outnumbered males, and clonal diversity was possibly underestimated. Two AZD1222 doses significantly raised spike-specific TCR breadth and depth over controls. Sampling captured repertoires only after the peak T cell response.

The chain couples TRBV9 to TRBJ2-5, with TRBD2 matching 14 bases. The TCR originated in an adult in good health. Sequenced here: peripheral blood, sampled on day 0 of AZD1222 vaccination. For the CDR3, the DNA is TGTGCCAGCAGCGGAGGAGGAACCGGGACTAGCGGGAGAGAGACCCAGTACTTC. This codes for CASSGGGTGTSGRETQYF.